The rows below give T cell receptor beta chains drawn from one sample of a study of T cell responses to AZD1222 COVID-19 vaccine. This table comes from immunoSEQ multiplex PCR, and its TCRdb copy is limited to in-frame clones, with some not included. The sample has 95,000 to 150,000 clones; 90% are singletons. The sequenced sample was peripheral blood, obtained on day 0 of MenACWY control vaccination. The source is an adult in good health. CDR3s include the opening cysteine and the closing phenylalanine or tryptophan. A D gene is named only where the DNA matches it firmly. Size is omitted from some rows. Given values are once, few, many or a class for expanded clones.

CDR3 DNA	CDR3 protein	CDR3 length	J gene	D gene	V gene	clone size
TGCGCCAGCAGCTTGGGACCAAGCTCTGGAAACACCATATATTTT	CASSLGPSSGNTIYF	15	TRBJ1-3	.	TRBV5-1	.
TGTGCCAGCAGTCAGCCAGGGGGTATCTCACCCCTCCACTTT	CASSQPGGISPLHF	14	TRBJ1-6	TRBD1	TRBV27	.
TGTGCCAGCAGCTCAGACCCGGGAGGTGAGCAGTTCTTC	CASSSDPGGEQFF	13	TRBJ2-1	TRBD2	TRBV5-4	.
TGTGCCAGTAGTATAGATTCCGGGACAGCTAATGAAAAACTGTTTTTT	CASSIDSGTANEKLFF	16	TRBJ1-4	TRBD1	TRBV19	.
TGTGCCTGGAGAGAAACAGGGGGCGGTAATCAGCCCCAGCATTTT	CAWRETGGGNQPQHF	15	TRBJ1-5	TRBD1	TRBV30	once
TGTGCCAGCTCACCGGCAGGGGGCCACGACATTCAGTACTTC	CASSPAGGHDIQYF	14	TRBJ2-4	TRBD1	TRBV18	.
TGCGCCAGCAGCTCGACCGCGGTCGACACCGGGGAGCTGTTTTTT	CASSSTAVDTGELFF	15	TRBJ2-2	.	TRBV5-1	.
TGCGCCAGCAGCTCACCGGGACAGGGGAACTATGGCTACACCTTC	CASSSPGQGNYGYTF	15	TRBJ1-2	TRBD1	TRBV5-1	.
TGTGCCATCAGTGAAGAGAGGAACACTGAAGCTTTCTTT	CAISEERNTEAFF	13	TRBJ1-1	.	TRBV10-3	.
TGTGCCAGCAGCCCGGGGACAGGAGAGACCCAGTACTTC	CASSPGTGETQYF	13	TRBJ2-5	TRBD1	TRBV7-2	.
TGCGCCAGCAGCTTGGCACCAGCAGTATGGTACGAGCAGTACTTC	CASSLAPAVWYEQYF	15	TRBJ2-7	.	TRBV5-1	.
TGCGCCAGCAGCCCCCAGGGGGGTACCCAAACGGGGTTAGCCAAAAACATTCAGTACTTC	CASSPQGGTQTGLAKNIQYF	20	TRBJ2-4	.	TRBV5-1	.
TGTGCCAGCACCAGGGGGGACAGGGCTTCCAATGAGCAGTTCTTC	CASTRGDRASNEQFF	15	TRBJ2-1	TRBD1	TRBV9	.
TGCGCCAGCAGCGGCGGCCCTAATGAAAAACTGTTTTTT	CASSGGPNEKLFF	13	TRBJ1-4	.	TRBV5-1	.
TGTGCCATAGCGGGTTTGAGCTCTGGGGCCAACGTCCTGACTTTC	CAIAGLSSGANVLTF	15	TRBJ2-6	TRBD2	TRBV28	.
TGTGCCAGCAGCTTTGAGCGGGATGGGGACGAGCAGTACTTC	CASSFERDGDEQYF	14	TRBJ2-7	TRBD2	TRBV5-4	.
TGTGCCAGTAGTATACCAGGGGACAATGAGCAGTTCTTC	CASSIPGDNEQFF	13	TRBJ2-1	.	TRBV19	.
TGTGCCAGCAGTTACTCCCGGGACCTCCCTTGGCAGTTCTTC	CASSYSRDLPWQFF	14	TRBJ2-1	.	TRBV6-5	.
TGTGCCAGCAGCCCACACTTGGGCGAGCAGTACTTC	CASSPHLGEQYF	12	TRBJ2-7	.	TRBV13	.
TGTGCCAGCAGCTCCCAGGGGGCGGAGGAAAAACTGTTTTTT	CASSSQGAEEKLFF	14	TRBJ1-4	TRBD1	TRBV7-9	.
TGTGCCAGCAGGTCATTGCGGGGGAATTCGATCTCCTACAATGAGCAGTTCTTC	CASRSLRGNSISYNEQFF	18	TRBJ2-1	TRBD2	TRBV7-6	.
TGTGCCACCGGCAGATCAGGGGGGACAGATACGCAGTATTTT	CATGRSGGTDTQYF	14	TRBJ2-3	.	TRBV15	.
TGCGCCAGCAGCTGGGAGGCCACCATGAGGGTGCAGTTCTTC	CASSWEATMRVQFF	14	TRBJ2-1	.	TRBV4-1	.
TGTGCCAGCAGTTTATCGCGGGAGGGTAGCACAGATACGCAGTATTTT	CASSLSREGSTDTQYF	16	TRBJ2-3	TRBD2	TRBV28	.
TGCGCCAGCAGCTTGGGCACAGGGATAACGAATGAAAAACTGTTTTTT	CASSLGTGITNEKLFF	16	TRBJ1-4	.	TRBV5-1	.
TGTGCCAGCAGCAGGGTAGAGTTCAATCAGCCCCAGCATTTT	CASSRVEFNQPQHF	14	TRBJ1-5	.	TRBV6-5	.
TGTGCCAGTAGCTCCAGGGGAATAGGAGATTCACCCCTCCACTTT	CASSSRGIGDSPLHF	15	TRBJ1-6	.	TRBV19	.
TGTGCCAGCAGTTTATTGTTAGGAGGTGGGGCGACCGGGGAGCTGTTTTTT	CASSLLLGGGATGELFF	17	TRBJ2-2	.	TRBV28	.
TGTGCCAGCAGTTGGACGTCTAGCACAGATACGCAGTATTTT	CASSWTSSTDTQYF	14	TRBJ2-3	.	TRBV28	.
TGTGCCAGCGCCTTTTGGCAGGGGGGAGGCGAGCAGTACTTC	CASAFWQGGGEQYF	14	TRBJ2-7	.	TRBV3-1/TRBV3-2	.
TGTGCCAGCAGCCCCGCCAGGGGCGAGGTAAGGTACGAGCAGTACTTC	CASSPARGEVRYEQYF	16	TRBJ2-7	.	TRBV7-9	once
TGTGCCAGCAGTGAAAGCTACAATGAGCAGTTCTTC	CASSESYNEQFF	12	TRBJ2-1	.	TRBV2	.
TGTGCCAGCAGCTTAGAGTGGGGAATGAACACTGAAGCTTTCTTT	CASSLEWGMNTEAFF	15	TRBJ1-1	.	TRBV7-8	few
TGCGCCAGCAGTCAATCAGGGTCGGTGGGAGAGACCCAGTACTTC	CASSQSGSVGETQYF	15	TRBJ2-5	.	TRBV23-1	.
TGTGCCAGCAGCTTTGGCGGGAGATACACCGGGGAGCTGTTTTTT	CASSFGGRYTGELFF	15	TRBJ2-2	TRBD2	TRBV5-6	.
TGTGCCACCAGTGACCAGGGGTTTGAGCAGTTCTTC	CATSDQGFEQFF	12	TRBJ2-1	.	TRBV24-1	.
TGTGCCAGCAGCTTAGCCATAGCGGGGGGGCTCGGCACAGATACGCAGTATTTT	CASSLAIAGGLGTDTQYF	18	TRBJ2-3	TRBD2	TRBV7-2	.